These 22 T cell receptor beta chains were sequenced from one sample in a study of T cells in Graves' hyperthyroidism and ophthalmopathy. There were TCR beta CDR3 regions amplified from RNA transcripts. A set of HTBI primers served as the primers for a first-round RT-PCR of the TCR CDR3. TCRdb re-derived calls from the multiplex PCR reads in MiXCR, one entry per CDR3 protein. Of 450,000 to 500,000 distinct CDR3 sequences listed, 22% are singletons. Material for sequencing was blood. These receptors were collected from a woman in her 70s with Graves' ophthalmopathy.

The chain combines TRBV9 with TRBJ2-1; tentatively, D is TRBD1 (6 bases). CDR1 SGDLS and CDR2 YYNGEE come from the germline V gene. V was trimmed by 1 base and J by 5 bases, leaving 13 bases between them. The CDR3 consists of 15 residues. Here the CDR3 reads CASSVNGRTDNEQFF. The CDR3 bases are TGTGCCAGCAGCGTAAATGGAAGGACAGACAATGAGCAGTTCTTC.

CDR3 sequence (DNA): TGTGCCAGCAGCTTCCAAGGGGTGTGGAGCGGTGAAGCTTTCTTT. Translating gives CASSFQGVWSGEAFF. V is TRBV5-4 and J is TRBJ1-1; tentative D call: TRBD1 (5 bases). CDR1 and CDR2 from the germline V gene are SGHNT and YYREEE (reference sequence). V shed 2 bases and J shed 7 bases, with 18 bases lying between them. This CDR3 is 15 amino acids long.

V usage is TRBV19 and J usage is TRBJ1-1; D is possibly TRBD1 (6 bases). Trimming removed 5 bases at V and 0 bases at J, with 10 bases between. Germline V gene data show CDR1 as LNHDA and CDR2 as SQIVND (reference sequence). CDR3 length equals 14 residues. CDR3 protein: CASSADRLNTEAFF. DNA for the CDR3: TGTGCCAGTAGTGCGGACAGATTGAACACTGAAGCTTTCTTT.

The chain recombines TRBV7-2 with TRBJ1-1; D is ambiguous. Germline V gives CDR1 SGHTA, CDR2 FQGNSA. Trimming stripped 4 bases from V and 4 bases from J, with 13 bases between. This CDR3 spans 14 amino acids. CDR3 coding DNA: TGTGCCAGCAGCTACGGGCATCGAAGCACTGAAGCTTTCTTT. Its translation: CASSYGHRSTEAFF. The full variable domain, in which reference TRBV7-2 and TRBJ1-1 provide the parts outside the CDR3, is GAGVSQSPSNKVTEKGKDVELRCDPISGHTALYWYRQSLGQGLEFLIYFQGNSAPDKSGLPSDRFSAERTGGSVSTLTIQRTQQEDSAVYLCASSYGHRSTEAFFGQGTRLTVV.

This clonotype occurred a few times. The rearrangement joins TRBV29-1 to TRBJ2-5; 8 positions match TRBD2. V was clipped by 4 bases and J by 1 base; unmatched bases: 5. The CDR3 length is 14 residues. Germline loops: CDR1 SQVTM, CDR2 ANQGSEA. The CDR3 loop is CSVALLAGQETQYF. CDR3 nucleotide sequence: TGCAGCGTTGCCCTCCTAGCGGGCCAAGAGACCCAGTACTTC.

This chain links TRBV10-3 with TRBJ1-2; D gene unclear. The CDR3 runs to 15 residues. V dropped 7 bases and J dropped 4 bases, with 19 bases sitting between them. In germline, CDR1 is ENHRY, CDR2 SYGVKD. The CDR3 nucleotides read TGTGCCATCACCGAGGGTCCGGACGTGGGCTATGGCTACACCTTC. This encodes CAITEGPDVGYGYTF.

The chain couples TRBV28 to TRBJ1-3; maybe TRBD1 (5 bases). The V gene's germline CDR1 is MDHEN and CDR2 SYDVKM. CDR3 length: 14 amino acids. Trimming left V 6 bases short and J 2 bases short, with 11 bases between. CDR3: CASSRGGPGNTIYF. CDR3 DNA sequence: TGTGCCAGCAGCCGGGGGGGACCTGGAAACACCATATATTTT.

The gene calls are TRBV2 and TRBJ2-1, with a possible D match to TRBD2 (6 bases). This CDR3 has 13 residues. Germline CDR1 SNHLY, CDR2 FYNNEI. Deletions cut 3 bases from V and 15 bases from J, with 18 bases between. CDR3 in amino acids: CASSEFLSGTRFF. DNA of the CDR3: TGTGCCAGCAGTGAGTTTCTTAGCGGAACACGGTTCTTC.

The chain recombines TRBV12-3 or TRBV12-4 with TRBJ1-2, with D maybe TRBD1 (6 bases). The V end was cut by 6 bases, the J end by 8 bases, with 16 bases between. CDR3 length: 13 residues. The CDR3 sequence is CASRGGLQAGYTF. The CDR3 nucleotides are TGTGCCAGCAGAGGGGGACTACAGGCGGGCTACACCTTC.

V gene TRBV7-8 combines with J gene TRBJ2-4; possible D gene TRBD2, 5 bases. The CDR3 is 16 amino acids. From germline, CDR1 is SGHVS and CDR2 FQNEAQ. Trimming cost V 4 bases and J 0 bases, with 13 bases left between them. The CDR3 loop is CASSSPAALAKNIQYF. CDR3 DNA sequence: TGTGCCAGCAGCTCTCCAGCGGCCTTAGCCAAAAACATTCAGTACTTC.

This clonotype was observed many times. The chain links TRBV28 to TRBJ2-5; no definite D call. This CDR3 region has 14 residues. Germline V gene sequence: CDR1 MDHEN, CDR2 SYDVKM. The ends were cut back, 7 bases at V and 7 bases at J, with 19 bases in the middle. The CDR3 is CASTPTSSGRTQYF. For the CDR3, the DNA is TGTGCCAGCACACCCACCTCTTCAGGACGGACCCAGTACTTC.

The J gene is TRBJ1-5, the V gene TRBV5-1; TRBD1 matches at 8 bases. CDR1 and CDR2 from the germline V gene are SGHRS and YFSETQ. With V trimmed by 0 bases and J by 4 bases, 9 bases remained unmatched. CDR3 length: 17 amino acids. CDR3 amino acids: CASSLGDRGEGNQPQHF. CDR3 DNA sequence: TGCGCCAGCAGCTTGGGAGACAGGGGTGAGGGGAATCAGCCCCAGCATTTT.

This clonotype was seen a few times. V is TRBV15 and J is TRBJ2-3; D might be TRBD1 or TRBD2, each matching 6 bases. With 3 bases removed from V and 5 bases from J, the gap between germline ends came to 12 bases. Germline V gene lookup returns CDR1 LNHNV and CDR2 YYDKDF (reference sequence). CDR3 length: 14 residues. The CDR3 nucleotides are TGTGCCACCAGCAGCGGGGGCTCGAAAGATACGCAGTATTTT. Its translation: CATSSGGSKDTQYF.

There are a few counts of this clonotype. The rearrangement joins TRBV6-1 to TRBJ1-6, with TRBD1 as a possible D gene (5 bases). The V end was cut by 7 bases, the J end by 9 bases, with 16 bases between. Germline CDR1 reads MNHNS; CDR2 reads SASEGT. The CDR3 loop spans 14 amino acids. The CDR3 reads CASILAGMGSPLHF. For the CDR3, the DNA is TGTGCCAGCATCTTGGCAGGGATGGGTTCACCCCTCCACTTT.

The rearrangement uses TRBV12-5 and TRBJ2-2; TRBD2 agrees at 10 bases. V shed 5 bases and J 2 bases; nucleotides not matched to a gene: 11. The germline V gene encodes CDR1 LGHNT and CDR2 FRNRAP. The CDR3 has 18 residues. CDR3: CASGLGLAGALNTGELFF. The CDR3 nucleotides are TGTGCTAGTGGTCTTGGGCTAGCGGGAGCCCTAAACACCGGGGAGCTGTTTTTT.

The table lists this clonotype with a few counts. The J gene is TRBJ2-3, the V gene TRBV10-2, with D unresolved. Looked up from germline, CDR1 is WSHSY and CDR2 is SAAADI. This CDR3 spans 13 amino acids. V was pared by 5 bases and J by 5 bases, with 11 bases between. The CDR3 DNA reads TGCGCCAGCAGTACCGGCGAGGTAGATACGCAGTATTTT. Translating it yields CASSTGEVDTQYF.

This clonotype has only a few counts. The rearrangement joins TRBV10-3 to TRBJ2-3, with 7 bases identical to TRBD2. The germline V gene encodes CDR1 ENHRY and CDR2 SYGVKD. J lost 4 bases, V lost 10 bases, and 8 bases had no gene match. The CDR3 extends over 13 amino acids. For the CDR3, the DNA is TGTGCCACCGCTGGCGGGAGTTCAGATACGCAGTATTTT. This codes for CATAGGSSDTQYF.

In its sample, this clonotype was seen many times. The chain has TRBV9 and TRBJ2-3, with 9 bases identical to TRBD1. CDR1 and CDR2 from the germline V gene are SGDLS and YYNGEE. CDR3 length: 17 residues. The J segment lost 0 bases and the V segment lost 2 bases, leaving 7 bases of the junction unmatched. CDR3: CASSVEVGTGSTDTQYF. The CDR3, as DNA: TGTGCCAGCAGCGTGGAAGTGGGGACAGGGAGCACAGATACGCAGTATTTT.

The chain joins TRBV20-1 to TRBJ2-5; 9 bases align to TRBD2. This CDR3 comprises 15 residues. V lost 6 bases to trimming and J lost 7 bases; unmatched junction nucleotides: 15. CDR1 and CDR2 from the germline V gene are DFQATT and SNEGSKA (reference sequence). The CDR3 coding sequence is TGCAGTGCATCGGACGGGACTAGCCATTCAGGGACCCAGTACTTC. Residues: CSASDGTSHSGTQYF.

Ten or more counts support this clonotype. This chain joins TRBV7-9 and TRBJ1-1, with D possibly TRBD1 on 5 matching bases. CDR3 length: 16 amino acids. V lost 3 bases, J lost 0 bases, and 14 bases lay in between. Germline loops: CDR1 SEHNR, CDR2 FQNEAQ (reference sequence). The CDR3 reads CASSLVRGRVNTEAFF. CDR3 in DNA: TGTGCCAGCAGCTTGGTCCGGGGCAGGGTGAACACTGAAGCTTTCTTT.

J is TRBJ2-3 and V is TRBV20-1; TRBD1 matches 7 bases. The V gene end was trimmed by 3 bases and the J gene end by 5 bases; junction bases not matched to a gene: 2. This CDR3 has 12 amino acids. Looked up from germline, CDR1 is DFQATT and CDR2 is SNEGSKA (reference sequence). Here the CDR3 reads CSASSGGDTQYF. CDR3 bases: TGCAGTGCTAGTTCAGGGGGAGATACGCAGTATTTT.

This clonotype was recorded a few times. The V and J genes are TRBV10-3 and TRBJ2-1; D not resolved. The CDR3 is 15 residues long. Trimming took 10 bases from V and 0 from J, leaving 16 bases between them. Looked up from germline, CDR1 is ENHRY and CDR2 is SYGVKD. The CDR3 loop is CATTTGKHSYNEQFF. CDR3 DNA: TGTGCCACCACCACGGGTAAGCACTCCTACAATGAGCAGTTCTTC.